This T cell receptor (beta chain) originates from a study of T cells in localized non-small cell lung cancer. TCRdb keeps only in-frame clones here, not all; method: immunoSEQ multiplex PCR. The sample contains tens of thousands of clones, roughly 90% of which appear only once. From germline, CDR1 is LNHDA and CDR2 SQIVND (reference sequence). The CDR3 has 14 residues. J was trimmed by 1 base and V by 11 bases; bases with no gene match: 8. General study findings and limits: Out of the top 100 tumor clones, a median 57 were seen in adjacent lung. Only one tumor region was sequenced, so heterogeneity remains possible.

A word on this clone: Its antigen remains unidentified.

This TCR came from a female donor of 60 years or more with stage I lung adenocarcinoma. Sequencing was performed on peripheral blood, taken before any cancer treatment. V is TRBV19 and J is TRBJ1-5, with 7 nucleotides matching TRBD1. The CDR3 coding sequence is TGTGCCGGCTCACCGACAGGGAGCAATCAGCCCCAGCATTTT. Amino acids: CAGSPTGSNQPQHF.